These 18 T cell receptor beta chains were sequenced from one sample in a study of cytomegalovirus exposure and HLA in healthy donors. TCRdb's table, derived via immunoSEQ multiplex PCR, lists solely in-frame clones and lacks some. This sample carries tens of thousands of clones, approximately 95% of them seen once, and the ten largest clones take roughly 1.5%. Sequencing used PBMCs. Source of these receptors: a man aged 18 to 30 in good health and CMV-seropositive.

Concerning this clone: One end of the junction varies from germline; a read error may be responsible. The rearrangement links TRBV7-7 to TRBJ2-1, with a possible D match to TRBD2 (5 bases). Germline V gene lookup returns CDR1 SSHAT and CDR2 FNYEAQ (reference sequence). There are 14 residues in the CDR3. CDR3 loop: CASSLGSFIDEQFF. Here the CDR3 DNA reads TGTGCTAGCAGCTTAGGGAGTTTTATTGATGAGCAGTTCTTC.

V is TRBV1 and J is TRBJ1-2; TRBD1 is taken as the D call from the table, unchecked against the DNA. TRBV1 counts as a pseudogene. This CDR3 region has 17 residues. CDR3 nucleotides: TGCACCAGCAGCCCTGGGACATTTAATCCCAGATACTATGGCTACACCTTC. Its protein product is CTSSPGTFNPRYYGYTF.

The chain uses TRBV9 and TRBJ2-3; 10 nucleotides agree with TRBD2. The CDR3 extends over 17 amino acids. With V trimmed by 0 bases and J by 4 bases, 8 bases remained unmatched. Germline V gene lookup returns CDR1 SGDLS and CDR2 YYNGEE. The DNA for the CDR3 is TGTGCCAGCAGCGTAGAAGGGCTAGCGGGAGCCGCAGATACGCAGTATTTT. Translating it yields CASSVEGLAGAADTQYF. The variable domain in full, with the rest retrieved from reference TRBV9 and TRBJ2-3, is DSGVTQTPKHLITATGQRVTLRCSPRSGDLSVYWYQQSLDQGLQFLIQYYNGEERAKGNILERFSAQQFPDLHSELNLSSLELGDSALYFCASSVEGLAGAADTQYFGPGTRLTVL.

This chain links TRBV28 with TRBJ2-1; 7 bases line up with TRBD1. The V and J ends lost 3 bases and 9 bases, in that order; junction bases with no gene match: 8. This CDR3 spans 14 amino acids. Germline CDR1 and CDR2: MDHEN and SYDVKM. The CDR3 nucleotides read TGTGCCAGCAGTTTCGGGACAGTTAAGGTTGAGCAGTTCTTC. Amino acids: CASSFGTVKVEQFF.

This clone was observed once. V gene TRBV18 combines with J gene TRBJ2-4; D remains ambiguous. The germline gives CDR1 KGHSH, CDR2 LQKENI. Trimming took 6 bases from V and 0 from J, leaving 9 bases between them. The CDR3 runs 14 residues. The CDR3 DNA is TGTGCCAGCTCGGATGGGCTAGCCAAAAACATTCAGTACTTC. Translation gives CASSDGLAKNIQYF.

The chain has TRBV15 and TRBJ2-7, with 7 bases lining up with TRBD2. The CDR3 sequence is 18 residues long. Losses at the gene ends were 0 bases for V and 1 base for J; bases not matched to a gene: 12. The germline V gene has CDR1 LNHNV and CDR2 YYDKDF (reference sequence). The CDR3 nucleotides read TGTGCCACCAGCAGAGATCAAGTGAGAAGCGGGAAATCCTACGAGCAGTACTTC. Its protein is CATSRDQVRSGKSYEQYF.

V is TRBV30 and J is TRBJ2-7; possible D gene TRBD2, 5 bases. V was pared by 3 bases and J by 9 bases, with 12 bases between. Germline CDR1 reads GTSNPN; CDR2 reads SVGIG (reference sequence). This CDR3 has 11 residues. Written as DNA, the CDR3 is TGTGCCTGGAGCGGGAACAAGGGGCAGTACTTC. This translates into CAWSGNKGQYF.

This sequence joins TRBV4-1 and TRBJ2-5; D possibly corresponds to TRBD2 (6 bases). From germline, CDR1 is MGHRA and CDR2 YSYEKL. V was pared by 0 bases and J by 5 bases, with 13 bases between. The CDR3 contains 15 residues. CDR3 sequence: CASSQDGGGGETQYF. CDR3 coding DNA: TGCGCCAGCAGCCAAGACGGGGGAGGAGGGGAGACCCAGTACTTC.

The J gene is TRBJ2-7, the V gene TRBV5-6, with D possibly TRBD2 on 6 matching bases. CDR3 length: 14 amino acids. In germline, CDR1 is SGHDT, CDR2 YYEEEE. V shed 4 bases and J shed 4 bases, with 15 bases lying between them. CDR3 DNA: TGTGCCAGCAGCCGATTACCGGGAGAGTACGAGCAGTACTTC. Translated, it gives CASSRLPGEYEQYF.

This clone has only one observation. This chain links TRBV6-5 with TRBJ1-2, with TRBD1 matching 9 bases. The CDR3 has 16 amino acids. In germline, CDR1 is MNHEY, CDR2 SVGAGI. Trimming took 0 bases from V and 4 from J; bases not matched to a gene: 6. The CDR3 nucleotides read TGTGCCAGCAGTTACTCCTATAGACAGGGGGGCTATGGCTACACCTTC. This codes for CASSYSYRQGGYGYTF.

The chain carries TRBV10-3 and TRBJ1-5; 8 bases agree with TRBD1. V lost 7 bases and J lost 0; bases outside the gene matches: 5. The CDR3 length is 15 residues. Germline V gene lookup returns CDR1 ENHRY and CDR2 SYGVKD. CDR3 DNA: TGTGCCATCACTCTGACAGGGGATAGCAATCAGCCCCAGCATTTT. It encodes CAITLTGDSNQPQHF.

In its sample, this clone was seen once. V usage is TRBV5-1 and J usage is TRBJ1-1, with unresolved D. The germline V gene encodes CDR1 SGHRS and CDR2 YFSETQ. The CDR3 covers 14 residues. The ends were cut back, 3 bases at V and 4 bases at J, with 13 bases in the middle. For the CDR3, the DNA is TGCGCCAGCAGCTCCCGTACGGGGAGCACTGAAGCTTTCTTT. Amino acid sequence: CASSSRTGSTEAFF.

CDR3 in DNA: TGTGCCAGCATGAGGAACACTGAAGCTTTCTTT. It specifies CASMRNTEAFF. This chain links TRBV28 with TRBJ1-1; no reliable D call. With 7 bases removed from V and 1 base from J, the gap between germline ends came to 4 bases. This CDR3 spans 11 amino acids. CDR1 and CDR2 from the germline V gene are MDHEN and SYDVKM.

The chain has TRBV19 and TRBJ2-3; 12 bases are a match to TRBD2. The CDR3 totals 16 residues. Germline V lookup: CDR1 LNHDA, CDR2 SQIVND (reference sequence). The V gene end was trimmed by 3 bases and the J gene end by 6 bases; junction bases not matched to a gene: 7. The CDR3 region is CASSIETSGGRDTQYF. CDR3 bases: TGTGCCAGTAGTATCGAGACTAGCGGGGGACGGGATACGCAGTATTTT.

This rearrangement joins TRBV7-9 to TRBJ1-1, with D maybe TRBD1 (5 bases). Trimming pared 4 bases from V and 8 bases from J, leaving 11 bases between. CDR1 SEHNR and CDR2 FQNEAQ come from the germline V gene (reference sequence). The CDR3 has 12 amino acids. CDR3 coding DNA: TGTGCCAGCAGCTATGGGGAGGGGGAAGCTTTCTTT. As protein: CASSYGEGEAFF.

The chain links TRBV27 to TRBJ1-1; D gene ambiguous. The V gene's germline CDR1 is MNHEY and CDR2 SMNVEV (reference sequence). The CDR3 totals 13 residues. V was clipped by 5 bases and J by 3 bases, with 10 bases between them. The CDR3 loop reads CASSPLQDTEAFF. The CDR3 nucleotides read TGTGCCAGCAGTCCCCTCCAGGACACTGAAGCTTTCTTT.

The J gene is TRBJ2-1, the V gene TRBV2, with TRBD2 matching over 8 bases. From germline, CDR1 is SNHLY and CDR2 FYNNEI. The trim removed 10 bases at V and 6 bases at J, leaving 8 bases unmatched. The CDR3 contains 13 residues. CDR3 coding DNA: TGTGCCACCGGACTAGCATTATTCAATGAGCAGTTCTTC. As protein: CATGLALFNEQFF.

This sequence joins TRBV7-9 and TRBJ2-1; 7 nucleotides align to TRBD2. This CDR3 is 13 amino acids long. V dropped 7 bases and J dropped 7; count of bases not matched to a gene: 7. Germline-derived CDR1 and CDR2 are SEHNR and FQNEAQ (reference sequence). The CDR3 protein is CASNQGRGNEQFF. The DNA of the CDR3 is TGTGCCAGCAACCAAGGGAGGGGTAATGAGCAGTTCTTC.